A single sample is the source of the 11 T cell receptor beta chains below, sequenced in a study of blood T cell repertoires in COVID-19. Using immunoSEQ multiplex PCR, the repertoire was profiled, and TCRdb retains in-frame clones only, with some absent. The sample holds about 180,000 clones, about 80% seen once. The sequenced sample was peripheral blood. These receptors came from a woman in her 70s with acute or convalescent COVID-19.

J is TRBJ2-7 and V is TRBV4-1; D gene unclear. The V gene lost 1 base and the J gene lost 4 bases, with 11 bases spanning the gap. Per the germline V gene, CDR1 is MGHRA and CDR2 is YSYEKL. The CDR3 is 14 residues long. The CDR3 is CASSQGPGLYEQYF. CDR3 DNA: TGCGCCAGCAGCCAAGGACCGGGTTTATACGAGCAGTACTTC.

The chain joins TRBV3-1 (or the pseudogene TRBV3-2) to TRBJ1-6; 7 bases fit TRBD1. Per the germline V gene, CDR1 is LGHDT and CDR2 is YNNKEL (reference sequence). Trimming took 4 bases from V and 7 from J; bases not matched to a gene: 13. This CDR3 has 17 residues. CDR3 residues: CASSRTLTGTANSPLHF. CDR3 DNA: TGTGCCAGCAGCCGAACTCTTACCGGGACAGCAAATTCACCCCTCCACTTT.

CDR3 amino acids: CASSGRAAGEQFF. In DNA form, the CDR3 reads TGTGCCAGCAGCGGCCGTGCGGCGGGTGAGCAGTTCTTC. V and J are TRBV11-1 and TRBJ2-1; D may be TRBD2 (5 bases). The CDR3 is made up of 13 amino acids. V was trimmed by 5 bases and J by 9 bases, leaving 14 bases between them. Germline lookup yields CDR1 SGHAT and CDR2 FQDESV (reference sequence).

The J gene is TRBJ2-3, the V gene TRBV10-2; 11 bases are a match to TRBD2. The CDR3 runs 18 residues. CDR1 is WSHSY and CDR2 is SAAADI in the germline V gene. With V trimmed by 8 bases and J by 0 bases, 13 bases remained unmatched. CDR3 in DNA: TGCGCCAGCGAACGGGCCCTAGCGGGAGGATCTAGCACAGATACGCAGTATTTT. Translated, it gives CASERALAGGSSTDTQYF.

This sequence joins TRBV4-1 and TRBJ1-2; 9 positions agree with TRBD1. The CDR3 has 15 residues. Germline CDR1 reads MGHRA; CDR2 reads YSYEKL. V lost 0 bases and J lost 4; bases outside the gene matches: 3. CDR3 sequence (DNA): TGCGCCAGCAGCCAAGACCCGGACAGGGGCTATGGCTACACCTTC. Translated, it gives CASSQDPDRGYGYTF.

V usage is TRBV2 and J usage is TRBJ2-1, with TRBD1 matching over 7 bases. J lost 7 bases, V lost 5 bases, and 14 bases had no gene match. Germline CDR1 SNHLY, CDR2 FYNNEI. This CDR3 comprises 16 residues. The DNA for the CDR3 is TGTGCCAGCAGTCACCAAAGGACAGGAAAGGGAAATGAGCAGTTCTTC. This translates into CASSHQRTGKGNEQFF.

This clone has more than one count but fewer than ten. Written as DNA, the CDR3 is TGCGCCAGCAGCCACACAGGGACGGATCAGCCCCAGCATTTT. It is translated as CASSHTGTDQPQHF. This chain links TRBV4-1 with TRBJ1-5, with D perhaps TRBD1 (6 bases). The CDR3 length is 14 residues. Trimming cost V 3 bases and J 5 bases, with 11 bases left between them. Germline assignment: CDR1 MGHRA and CDR2 YSYEKL.

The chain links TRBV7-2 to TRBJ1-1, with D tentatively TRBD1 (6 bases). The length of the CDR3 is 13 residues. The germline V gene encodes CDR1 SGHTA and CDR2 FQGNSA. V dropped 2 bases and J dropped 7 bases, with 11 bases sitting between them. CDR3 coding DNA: TGTGCCAGCAGCTTACAGCAGGGGCTTGAAGCTTTCTTT. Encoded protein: CASSLQQGLEAFF.

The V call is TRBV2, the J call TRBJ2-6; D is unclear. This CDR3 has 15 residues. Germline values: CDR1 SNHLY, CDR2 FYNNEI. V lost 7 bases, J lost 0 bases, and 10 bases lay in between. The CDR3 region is CASTGLRSGANVLTF. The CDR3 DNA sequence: TGTGCCAGCACAGGCCTACGCTCTGGGGCCAACGTCCTGACTTTC.

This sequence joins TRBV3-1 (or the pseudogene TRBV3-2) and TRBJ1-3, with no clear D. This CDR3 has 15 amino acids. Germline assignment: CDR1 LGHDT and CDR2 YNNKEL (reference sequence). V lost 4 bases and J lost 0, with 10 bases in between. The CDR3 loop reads CASSRPTISGNTIYF. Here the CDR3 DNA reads TGTGCCAGCAGCCGCCCAACAATCTCTGGAAACACCATATATTTT.

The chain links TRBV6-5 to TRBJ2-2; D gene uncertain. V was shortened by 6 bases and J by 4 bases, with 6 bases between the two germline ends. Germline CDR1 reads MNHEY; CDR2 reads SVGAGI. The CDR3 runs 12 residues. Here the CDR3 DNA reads TGTGCCAGCAGACAAACCACCGGGGAGCTGTTTTTT. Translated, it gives CASRQTTGELFF.